Each of the 7 T cell receptor beta chains below was sequenced from the same sample in a study of beta chain features in type 1 diabetes. Notes on the study in general: Shortening that was moderate but significant affected the TCRB CDR3s of Type 1 diabetes patients in all four CD4+ subsets.

The investigators reverse transcribed all of the isolated RNA, so they sequenced expressed TCRB transcripts. Libraries were prepared by immunoSEQ multiplex PCR; TCRdb keeps only in-frame clonotypes and omits some of them. The sample has roughly 150,000 clones, around 9% seen once. These receptors are not linked to any known antigen. The source material was central memory CD4+ T cells from blood. These receptors came from a woman aged 25 to 39 with type 1 diabetes.

The rearrangement joins TRBV7-9 to TRBJ2-3; unclear D gene. CDR3 size: 14 residues. From germline, CDR1 is SEHNR and CDR2 FQNEAQ (reference sequence). The V end was cut by 1 base, the J end by 1 base, with 6 bases between. CDR3 nucleotides: TGTGCCAGCAGCTTAGACAGCCGCACAGATACGCAGTATTTT. It translates to CASSLDSRTDTQYF.

This clone was counted only a few times. This chain uses TRBV30 with TRBJ1-3; 7 nucleotides line up with TRBD1. This CDR3 has 15 amino acids. V dropped 0 bases and J dropped 2; count of bases not matched to a gene: 4. CDR1 is GTSNPN and CDR2 is SVGIG in the germline V gene (reference sequence). The DNA of the CDR3 is TGTGCCTGGAGTGTATTCAGGGGGACTGGAAACACCATATATTTT. Residues: CAWSVFRGTGNTIYF.

This clone was observed a few times. The chain links TRBV2 to TRBJ2-1, with 8 positions matching TRBD2. In germline, CDR1 is SNHLY, CDR2 FYNNEI. This CDR3 spans 16 amino acids. The V and J ends lost 7 bases and 1 base, in that order; junction bases with no gene match: 9. The CDR3 region has the DNA TGTGCCAGCAAGAGAAGGCGGGAGGAATCCTACAATGAGCAGTTCTTC. Translating gives CASKRRREESYNEQFF.

In nucleotides, the CDR3 is TGTGCCAGCAGCCAACAGAACATGAACACTGAAGCTTTCTTT. Translated, it gives CASSQQNMNTEAFF. The V gene is TRBV7-9, the J gene TRBJ1-1; D not certain. CDR3 size: 14 residues. The V gene lost 5 bases and the J gene lost 0 bases, with 10 bases spanning the gap. CDR1 is SEHNR and CDR2 is FQNEAQ in the germline V gene (reference sequence).

In this sample, this clone turned up a few times. The rearrangement links TRBV7-9 to TRBJ2-7; 7 bases match TRBD2. The CDR3 totals 15 residues. Germline lookup yields CDR1 SEHNR and CDR2 FQNEAQ (reference sequence). After removal of 2 bases from V and 5 bases from J, the junction contained 9 bases not matched to a gene. The CDR3 DNA follows: TGTGCCAGCAGCTTATCGGGCGGGAGTTGGGACGAGCAGTACTTC. Protein product: CASSLSGGSWDEQYF.

The J gene is TRBJ1-4, the V gene TRBV29-1; 7 bases line up with TRBD1. Germline CDR1 SQVTM, CDR2 ANQGSEA. The CDR3 is made up of 13 amino acids. V dropped 4 bases and J dropped 5; count of bases not matched to a gene: 4. CDR3 in DNA: TGCAGCGTTGGTGGGGACAGCAATGAAAAACTGTTTTTT. Encoded protein: CSVGGDSNEKLFF. The variable domain in full, with the rest retrieved from reference TRBV29-1 and TRBJ1-4, is SAVISQKPSRDICQRGTSLTIQCQVDSQVTMMFWYRQQPGQSLTLIATANQGSEATYESGFVIDKFPISRPNLTFSTLTVSNMSPEDSSIYLCSVGGDSNEKLFFGSGTQLSVL.

The chain carries TRBV7-2 and TRBJ2-3; D remains unclear. CDR1 SGHTA and CDR2 FQGNSA come from the germline V gene. CDR3 length: 15 residues. Trimming left V 1 base short and J 2 bases short, with 10 bases between. Here the CDR3 reads CASSLVTVYTDTQYF. Here the CDR3 DNA reads TGTGCCAGCAGCTTAGTAACGGTTTACACAGATACGCAGTATTTT.